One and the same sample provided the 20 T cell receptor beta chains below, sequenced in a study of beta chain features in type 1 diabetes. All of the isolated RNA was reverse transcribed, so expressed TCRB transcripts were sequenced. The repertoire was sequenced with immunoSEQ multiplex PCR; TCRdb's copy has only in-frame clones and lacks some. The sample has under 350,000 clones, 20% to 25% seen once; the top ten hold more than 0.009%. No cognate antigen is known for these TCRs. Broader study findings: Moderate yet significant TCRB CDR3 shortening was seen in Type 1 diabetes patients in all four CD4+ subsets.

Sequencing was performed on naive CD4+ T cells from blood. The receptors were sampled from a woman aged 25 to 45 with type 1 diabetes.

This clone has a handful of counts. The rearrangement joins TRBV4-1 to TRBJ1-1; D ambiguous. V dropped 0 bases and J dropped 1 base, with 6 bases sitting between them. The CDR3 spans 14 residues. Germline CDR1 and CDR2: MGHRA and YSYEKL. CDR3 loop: CASSQEEGNTEAFF. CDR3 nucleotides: TGCGCCAGCAGCCAAGAGGAGGGGAACACTGAAGCTTTCTTT.

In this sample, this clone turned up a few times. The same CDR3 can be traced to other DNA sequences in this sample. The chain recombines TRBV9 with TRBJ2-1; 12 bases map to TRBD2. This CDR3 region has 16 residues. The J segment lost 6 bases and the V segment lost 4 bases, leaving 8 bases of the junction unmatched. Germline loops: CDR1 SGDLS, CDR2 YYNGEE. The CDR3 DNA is TGTGCCAGCAGCACCCTAGCGGGAGGGCCCGGCAATGAGCAGTTCTTC. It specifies CASSTLAGGPGNEQFF.

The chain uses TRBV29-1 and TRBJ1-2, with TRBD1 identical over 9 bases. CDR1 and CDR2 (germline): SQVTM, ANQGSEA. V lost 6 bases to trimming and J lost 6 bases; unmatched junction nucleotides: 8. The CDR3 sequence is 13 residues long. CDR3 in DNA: TGCAGCGTCCTTTCGGACAGGGGAAATGGCTACACCTTC. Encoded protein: CSVLSDRGNGYTF.

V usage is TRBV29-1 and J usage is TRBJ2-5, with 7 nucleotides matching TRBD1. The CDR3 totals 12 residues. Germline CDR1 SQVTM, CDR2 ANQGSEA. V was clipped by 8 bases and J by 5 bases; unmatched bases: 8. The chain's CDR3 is CSTRQGQETQYF. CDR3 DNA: TGCAGCACTCGACAGGGACAGGAGACCCAGTACTTC.

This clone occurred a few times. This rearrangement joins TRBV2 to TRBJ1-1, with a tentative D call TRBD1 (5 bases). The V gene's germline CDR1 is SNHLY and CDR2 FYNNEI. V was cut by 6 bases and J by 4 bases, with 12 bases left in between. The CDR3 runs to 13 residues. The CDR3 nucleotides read TGTGCCAGCAGGACAACAGGCTCCACTGAAGCTTTCTTT. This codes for CASRTTGSTEAFF.

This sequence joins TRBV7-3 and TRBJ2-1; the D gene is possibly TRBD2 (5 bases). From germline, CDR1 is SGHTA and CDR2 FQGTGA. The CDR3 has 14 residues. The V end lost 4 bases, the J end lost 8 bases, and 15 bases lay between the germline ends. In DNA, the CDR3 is TGTGCCAGCAGCTCCATACTAGGGAGCGATGAGCAGTTCTTC. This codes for CASSSILGSDEQFF.

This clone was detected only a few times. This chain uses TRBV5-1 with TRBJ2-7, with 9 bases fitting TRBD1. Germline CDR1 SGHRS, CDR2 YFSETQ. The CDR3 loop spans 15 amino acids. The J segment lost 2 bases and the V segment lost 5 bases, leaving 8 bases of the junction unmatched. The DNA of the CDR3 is TGCGCCAGCAGTTGGGCGGACAGGGGAACCTACGAGCAGTACTTC. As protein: CASSWADRGTYEQYF.

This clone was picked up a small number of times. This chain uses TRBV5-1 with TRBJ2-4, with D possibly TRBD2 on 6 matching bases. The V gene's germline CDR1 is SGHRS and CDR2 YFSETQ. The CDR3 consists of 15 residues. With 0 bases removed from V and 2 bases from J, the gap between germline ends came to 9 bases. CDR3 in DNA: TGCGCCAGCAGCTTGGCCGGGGGAACCAAAAACATTCAGTACTTC. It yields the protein CASSLAGGTKNIQYF.

The CDR3 is CASRHRGRGETQYF. CDR3 DNA sequence: TGTGCCAGCAGACACAGGGGGCGCGGTGAGACCCAGTACTTC. V is TRBV2 and J is TRBJ2-5; the match to TRBD1 covers 9 bases. The V gene's germline CDR1 is SNHLY and CDR2 FYNNEI. The ends lost 6 bases at V and 5 bases at J; junction bases unmatched: 7. The CDR3 length is 14 residues.

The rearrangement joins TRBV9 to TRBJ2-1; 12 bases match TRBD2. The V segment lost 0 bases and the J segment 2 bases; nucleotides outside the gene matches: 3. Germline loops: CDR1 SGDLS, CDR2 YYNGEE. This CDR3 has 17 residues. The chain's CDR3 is CASSVALAGGPYNEQFF. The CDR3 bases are TGTGCCAGCAGCGTAGCTCTAGCGGGAGGGCCCTACAATGAGCAGTTCTTC. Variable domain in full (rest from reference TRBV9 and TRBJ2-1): DSGVTQTPKHLITATGQRVTLRCSPRSGDLSVYWYQQSLDQGLQFLIQYYNGEERAKGNILERFSAQQFPDLHSELNLSSLELGDSALYFCASSVALAGGPYNEQFFGPGTRLTVL.

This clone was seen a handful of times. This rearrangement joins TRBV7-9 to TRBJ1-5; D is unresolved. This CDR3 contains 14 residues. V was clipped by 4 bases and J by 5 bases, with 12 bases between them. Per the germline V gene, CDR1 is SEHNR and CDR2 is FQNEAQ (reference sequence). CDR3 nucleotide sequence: TGTGCCAGCAGCTCGGCGGGGTCTTATCAGCCCCAGCATTTT. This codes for CASSSAGSYQPQHF.

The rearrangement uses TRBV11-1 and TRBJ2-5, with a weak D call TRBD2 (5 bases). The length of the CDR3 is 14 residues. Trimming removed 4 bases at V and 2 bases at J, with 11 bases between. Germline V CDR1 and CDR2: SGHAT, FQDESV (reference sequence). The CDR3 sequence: CASSSGGLQETQYF. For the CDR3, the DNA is TGTGCCAGCAGCTCCGGAGGCTTGCAAGAGACCCAGTACTTC.

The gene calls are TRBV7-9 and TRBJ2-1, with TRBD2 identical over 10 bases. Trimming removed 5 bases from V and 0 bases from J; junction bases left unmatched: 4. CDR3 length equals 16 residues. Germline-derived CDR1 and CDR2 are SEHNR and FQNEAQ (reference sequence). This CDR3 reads CASSVPSGSSYNEQFF. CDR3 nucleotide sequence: TGTGCCAGCAGCGTTCCTAGCGGGAGCTCCTACAATGAGCAGTTCTTC.

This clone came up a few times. As DNA, the CDR3 is TGTGCCAGCAGCCTTATGACTATCTCCTACAATGAGCAGTTCTTC. Encoded protein: CASSLMTISYNEQFF. This chain uses TRBV5-4 with TRBJ2-1; tentative D call: TRBD2 (5 bases). The CDR3 is 15 residues long. Germline lookup yields CDR1 SGHNT and CDR2 YYREEE (reference sequence). V lost 4 bases to trimming and J lost 0 bases, with 11 bases between them.

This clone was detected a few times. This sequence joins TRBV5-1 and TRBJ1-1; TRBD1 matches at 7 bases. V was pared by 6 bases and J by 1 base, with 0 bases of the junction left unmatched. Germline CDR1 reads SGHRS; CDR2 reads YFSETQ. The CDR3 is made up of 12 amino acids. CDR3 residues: CASNRGNTEAFF. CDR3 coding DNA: TGCGCCAGCAACAGGGGGAACACTGAAGCTTTCTTT.

Written as DNA, the CDR3 is TGTGCCAGCAGTTTTGAGGGTGCCCAGCATTTT. Residues: CASSFEGAQHF. The chain combines TRBV28 with TRBJ1-5, with D uncertain. The CDR3 spans 11 residues. Per germline, CDR1 MDHEN and CDR2 SYDVKM. Trimming cost V 3 bases and J 11 bases, with 8 bases left between them.

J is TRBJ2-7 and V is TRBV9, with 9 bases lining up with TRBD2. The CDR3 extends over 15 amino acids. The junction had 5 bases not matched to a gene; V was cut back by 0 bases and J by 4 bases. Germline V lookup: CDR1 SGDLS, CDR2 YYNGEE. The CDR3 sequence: CASSVGPSGDYEQYF. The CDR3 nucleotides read TGTGCCAGCAGCGTAGGACCTAGCGGGGATTACGAGCAGTACTTC.

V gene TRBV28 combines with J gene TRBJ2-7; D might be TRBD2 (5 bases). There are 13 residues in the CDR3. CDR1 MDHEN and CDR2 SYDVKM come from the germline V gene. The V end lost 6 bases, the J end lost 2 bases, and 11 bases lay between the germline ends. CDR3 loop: CASSRGDAYEQYF. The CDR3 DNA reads TGTGCCAGCAGCCGGGGTGACGCCTACGAGCAGTACTTC.

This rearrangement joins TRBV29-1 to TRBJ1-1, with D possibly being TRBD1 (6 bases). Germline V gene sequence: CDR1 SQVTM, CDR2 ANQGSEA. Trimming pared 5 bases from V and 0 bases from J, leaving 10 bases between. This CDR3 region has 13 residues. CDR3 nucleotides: TGCAGCGTTATGGGGGCGGTGAACACTGAAGCTTTCTTT. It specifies CSVMGAVNTEAFF.

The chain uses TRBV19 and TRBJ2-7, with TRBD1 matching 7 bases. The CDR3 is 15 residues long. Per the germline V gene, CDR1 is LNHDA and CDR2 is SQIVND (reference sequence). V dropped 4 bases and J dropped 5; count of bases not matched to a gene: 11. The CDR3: CASSTRQGWSNEQYF. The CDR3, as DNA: TGTGCCAGTAGTACCCGACAGGGATGGTCGAACGAGCAGTACTTC.